The 19 T cell receptor beta chains given below trace back to one sample, sequenced in a study of blood T cell repertoires in COVID-19 (dated by TCRdb to 2020 to 2022). Libraries came from the immunoSEQ multiplex PCR assay. TCRdb's version of the immuneACCESS table is confined to in-frame rearrangements and falls short of the full clone set. An unresolved V gene accounts for under half of the shortfall where checked; the remainder is of unknown origin. Present in this sample are 200,000 to 300,000 clones, approximately 89% of which were seen just once. The ten largest clones capture 2% to 2.5% of the sample. The material sequenced was PBMCs or T cells enriched from blood (not recorded which). These TCRs come from a woman between 40 and 55 years old with acute COVID-19.

The chain employs TRBV5-1 and TRBJ2-1, with D possibly TRBD1 on 6 matching bases. The ends were cut back, 4 bases at V and 3 bases at J, with 11 bases in the middle. Germline CDR1 reads SGHRS; CDR2 reads YFSETQ. The CDR3 is 14 amino acids. For the CDR3, the DNA is TGCGCCAGCAGCGGCACAGGGTACTACAATGAGCAGTTCTTC. Its protein product is CASSGTGYYNEQFF.

This clone was recorded only once. This chain uses TRBV2 with TRBJ2-7; TRBD1 aligns across 8 bases. V lost 2 bases and J lost 0; bases outside the gene matches: 3. CDR1 and CDR2 (germline): SNHLY, FYNNEI. There are 15 residues in the CDR3. CDR3 nucleotides: TGTGCCAGCAGTGAACCCAGGGGGCTCTCCTACGAGCAGTACGTC. Amino acids: CASSEPRGLSYEQYV.

This clone appeared a single time. The CDR3 DNA reads as TGTGCCAGCAGGCCAGGGATTCCCGGGGAGCTGTTTTTT. Translated: CASRPGIPGELFF. J is TRBJ2-2 and V is TRBV3-1 (or the pseudogene TRBV3-2); the D gene is possibly TRBD1 (5 bases). The germline V and J ends were trimmed by 6 bases and 6 bases, with 11 bases remaining between them. Germline V lookup: CDR1 LGHDT, CDR2 YNNKEL (reference sequence). The CDR3 sequence is 13 residues long.

The chain carries TRBV5-1 and TRBJ2-1; 12 bases align to TRBD2. The V segment lost 4 bases and the J segment 7 bases; nucleotides outside the gene matches: 6. Germline V gene data show CDR1 as SGHRS and CDR2 as YFSETQ. The CDR3 is 15 residues long. CDR3 in amino acids: CASSVGLAGMNEQFF. CDR3 DNA sequence: TGCGCCAGCAGCGTGGGACTAGCGGGTATGAATGAGCAGTTCTTC.

The chain has TRBV2 and TRBJ1-2, with D perhaps matching TRBD1 (6 bases). Trimming took 7 bases from V and 2 from J, leaving 11 bases between them. Germline loops: CDR1 SNHLY, CDR2 FYNNEI. The CDR3 has 13 amino acids. The CDR3 spells CASTETGNYGYTF. CDR3 nucleotide sequence: TGTGCCAGCACCGAAACAGGGAACTATGGCTACACCTTC. Looking up the rest from reference TRBV2 and TRBJ1-2 gives the full variable domain: EPEVTQTPSHQVTQMGQEVILRCVPISNHLYFYWYRQILGQKVEFLVSFYNNEISEKSEIFDDQFSVERPDGSNFTLKIRSTKLEDSAMYFCASTETGNYGYTFGSGTRLTVV.

V and J are TRBV24-1 and TRBJ2-5, with 8 nucleotides matching TRBD1. This CDR3 has 15 residues. Looked up from germline, CDR1 is KGHDR and CDR2 is SFDVKD. J gave up 4 bases and V 7 bases, and 10 bases lay outside the gene matches. This CDR3 is CATSSAGGVPETQYF. The CDR3 nucleotides read TGTGCCACCAGCTCGGCAGGGGGCGTCCCAGAGACCCAGTACTTC.

CDR3 in amino acids: CASTQGRYGYTF. The CDR3 DNA is TGTGCCAGCACCCAGGGGCGCTATGGCTACACCTTC. The chain uses TRBV6-5 and TRBJ1-2; D possibly corresponds to TRBD1 (6 bases). This CDR3 has 12 residues. Trimming took off 7 bases at V and 4 bases at J, with 10 bases between the two ends. The germline V gene has CDR1 MNHEY and CDR2 SVGAGI.

The chain joins TRBV24-1 to TRBJ1-2; D is undetermined. CDR3 length: 14 residues. V was clipped by 3 bases and J by 1 base, with 8 bases between them. Germline CDR1 KGHDR, CDR2 SFDVKD. The CDR3 nucleotides are TGTGCCACCAGTGATACCCGGGATAACTATGGCTACACCTTC. Its protein product is CATSDTRDNYGYTF.

The genes are TRBV19 and TRBJ2-5; the D gene is possibly TRBD2 (6 bases). The CDR3 has 13 amino acids. The germline V gene has CDR1 LNHDA and CDR2 SQIVND (reference sequence). V was shortened by 11 bases and J by 3 bases, with 16 bases between the two germline ends. The DNA of the CDR3 is TGTGCCTCCGGGGGATCCTGGAAAGAGACCCAGTACTTC. Amino acids: CASGGSWKETQYF.

The rearrangement joins TRBV19 to TRBJ1-2; perhaps TRBD1 as D (6 bases). The CDR3 consists of 13 residues. V was trimmed by 3 bases and J by 8 bases, leaving 13 bases between them. CDR1 is LNHDA and CDR2 is SQIVND in the germline V gene (reference sequence). CDR3: CASSIGQWGGYTF. The CDR3 DNA follows: TGTGCCAGTAGTATTGGACAGTGGGGAGGCTACACCTTC.

The chain carries TRBV5-1 and TRBJ2-5; 10 bases fit TRBD2. Germline CDR1 is SGHRS and CDR2 is YFSETQ. The CDR3 runs 16 residues. The J segment lost 4 bases and the V segment lost 0 bases, leaving 6 bases of the junction unmatched. CDR3: CASSLEQREGRETQYF. CDR3 sequence (DNA): TGCGCCAGCAGCTTGGAACAGCGGGAGGGCCGAGAGACCCAGTACTTC.

V gene TRBV5-4 combines with J gene TRBJ2-1; 11 positions agree with TRBD2. Germline V CDR1 and CDR2: SGHNT, YYREEE (reference sequence). Trimming at V came to 5 bases and at J to 4 bases, leaving 8 bases not matched to a gene. There are 16 residues in the CDR3. Here the CDR3 DNA reads TGTGCCAGCAGTCCTGGACTAGCGGGCGATTACAATGAGCAGTTCTTC. Residues: CASSPGLAGDYNEQFF.

This clone was found a few times. The genes are TRBV7-2 and TRBJ2-3, with TRBD2 as a possible D gene (5 bases). Germline values: CDR1 SGHTA, CDR2 FQGNSA. The V gene lost 1 base and the J gene lost 4 bases, with 12 bases spanning the gap. The CDR3 runs to 15 residues. The CDR3 DNA reads TGTGCCAGCAGCTTAGAGGGAGTCCGTGCAGATACGCAGTATTTT. Amino acid sequence: CASSLEGVRADTQYF.

The chain joins TRBV25-1 to TRBJ2-3, with 9 bases fitting TRBD2. Germline V gene data show CDR1 as MGHDK and CDR2 as SYGVNS. The CDR3 is 16 amino acids. J lost 3 bases, V lost 3 bases, and 7 bases had no gene match. The DNA for the CDR3 is TGTGCCAGCAGTGACCTTAGCGGGAGCGGAACAGATACGCAGTATTTT. Translation: CASSDLSGSGTDTQYF.

This clone has a single count. V is TRBV5-1 and J is TRBJ2-3, with 7 bases identical to TRBD2. The CDR3 runs 15 residues. Trimming at V came to 5 bases and at J to 0 bases, leaving 6 bases not matched to a gene. From germline, CDR1 is SGHRS and CDR2 YFSETQ. CDR3 DNA sequence: TGCGCCAGCAGGGAGCGGGGCACTAGCACAGATACGCAGTATTTT. It yields the protein CASRERGTSTDTQYF.

The CDR3 coding sequence is TGCGCCAGCAGCCAAATAACGACAGGGAATAATCAGCCCCAGCATTTT. Translation gives CASSQITTGNNQPQHF. The genes are TRBV4-1 and TRBJ1-5; 7 nucleotides line up with TRBD1. CDR1 is MGHRA, CDR2 YSYEKL, per germline. The V segment lost 2 bases and the J segment 4 bases; nucleotides outside the gene matches: 8. The CDR3 runs 16 residues.

This clone was observed a handful of times. This chain's CDR3 is CASSQGSSGEYNEQFF. The CDR3 bases are TGTGCCAGCAGCCAAGGATCGAGCGGGGAGTACAATGAGCAGTTCTTC. The rearrangement links TRBV3-1 (or the pseudogene TRBV3-2) to TRBJ2-1, with 7 nucleotides matching TRBD2. The length of the CDR3 is 16 residues. Germline lookup yields CDR1 LGHDT and CDR2 YNNKEL (reference sequence). V gave up 1 base and J gave up 4 bases; unmatched junction bases: 7.

This chain connects TRBV10-3 to TRBJ2-1; 11 positions match TRBD2. Trimming cost V 5 bases and J 9 bases; bases outside gene matches: 9. Germline V gives CDR1 ENHRY, CDR2 SYGVKD. This CDR3 spans 15 amino acids. CDR3 coding DNA: TGTGCCATCAGTACTAGCGGGAGAGACCCAGGTGAGCAGTTCTTC. It codes for CAISTSGRDPGEQFF.

The chain has TRBV11-3 and TRBJ2-3; D is perhaps TRBD1 (5 bases). Germline CDR1 SGHNT, CDR2 YENEEA. The CDR3 extends over 13 amino acids. V gave up 0 bases and J gave up 6 bases, with 7 bases separating them. As DNA, the CDR3 is TGTGCCAGCAGCTTAGATAAGGGGGATACGCAGTATTTT. This translates into CASSLDKGDTQYF.